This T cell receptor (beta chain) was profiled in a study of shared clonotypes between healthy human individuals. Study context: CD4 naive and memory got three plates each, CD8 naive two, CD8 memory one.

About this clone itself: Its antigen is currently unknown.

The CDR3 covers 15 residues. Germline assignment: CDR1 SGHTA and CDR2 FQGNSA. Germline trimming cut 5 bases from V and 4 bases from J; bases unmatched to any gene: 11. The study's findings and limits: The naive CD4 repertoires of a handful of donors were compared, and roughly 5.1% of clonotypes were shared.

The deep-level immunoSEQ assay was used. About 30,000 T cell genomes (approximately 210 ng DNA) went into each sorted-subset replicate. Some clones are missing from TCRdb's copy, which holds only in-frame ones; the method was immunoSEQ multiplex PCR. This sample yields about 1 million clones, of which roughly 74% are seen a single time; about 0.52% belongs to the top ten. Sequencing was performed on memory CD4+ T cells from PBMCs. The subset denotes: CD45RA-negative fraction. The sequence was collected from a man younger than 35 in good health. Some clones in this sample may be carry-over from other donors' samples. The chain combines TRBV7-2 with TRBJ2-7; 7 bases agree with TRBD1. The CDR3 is CASSKAIQGTYEQYF. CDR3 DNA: TGTGCCAGCAGCAAAGCAATACAGGGGACGTACGAGCAGTACTTC. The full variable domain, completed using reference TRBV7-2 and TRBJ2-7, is GAGVSQSPSNKVTEKGKDVELRCDPISGHTALYWYRQSLGQGLEFLIYFQGNSAPDKSGLPSDRFSAERTGGSVSTLTIQRTQQEDSAVYLCASSKAIQGTYEQYFGPGTRLTVT.